This TCR beta chain was observed in a study of T cells in Graves' hyperthyroidism and ophthalmopathy. Study results and caveats: In blood, most of the thyroid clonotypes expanded above 0.001 were also present.

Points on this clonotype: Its antigen remains unidentified.

No progression to ophthalmopathy during 18 months of follow-up defined stable disease. Investigators excluded patients with uncontrolled infection, other autoimmune disease, pregnancy or lactation. Amplification of TCR beta CDR3 regions used RNA as the template. The HTBI primer set was used in a first-round RT-PCR of the TCR CDR3. TCRdb re-called the multiplex PCR reads with MiXCR, one entry per CDR3 protein. The sample carries 200,000 or so distinct CDR3 sequences, about a sixth recorded once. The germline CDR1 and CDR2 sequences are KGHSH and LQKENI. The V end lost 0 bases, the J end lost 6 bases, and 11 bases lay between the germline ends. The CDR3 loop spans 14 amino acids.

Sequenced sample: blood. This sequence joins TRBV18 and TRBJ1-1, with a weak D call TRBD1 (5 bases). The TCR comes from a woman aged 50 to 60 with Graves' hyperthyroidism. The chain's CDR3 is CASSPPLGDSEAFF. CDR3 nucleotides: TGTGCCAGCTCACCACCCCTTGGGGACTCTGAAGCTTTCTTT.